This entry describes one T cell receptor beta chain. These data originate in a study of beta chain features in type 1 diabetes. Germline CDR1 is MDHEN and CDR2 is SYDVKM. V dropped 3 bases and J dropped 7; count of bases not matched to a gene: 7. The CDR3 length is 14 residues. Every bit of the isolated RNA underwent reverse transcription, so sequencing read expressed TCRB transcripts. Clones were read by immunoSEQ multiplex PCR, and TCRdb kept only the in-frame ones, dropping some. Of hundreds of thousands of clones listed, less than 20% were seen once; the top ten hold more than 0.08%. Sequencing was performed on naive CD4+ T cells from blood. The receptor was derived from a man between 18 and 29 years old in good health. The V gene is TRBV28, the J gene TRBJ1-2, with 8 positions matching TRBD1. CDR3 nucleotide sequence: TGTGCCAGCAGTTTGGAGGACAGGGCAGGTGGCTACACCTTC. Translating gives CASSLEDRAGGYTF.